The rows below give T cell receptor beta chains drawn from one sample of a study of blood T cell repertoires in COVID-19. This table comes from immunoSEQ multiplex PCR, and its TCRdb copy is limited to in-frame clones, with some not included. Among 200,000 to 300,000 clones listed, around four fifths were seen once. Sequencing was done on a sample of peripheral blood. The source of these receptors is a man aged 55 to 70 with acute or convalescent COVID-19. Both conserved end residues are part of each CDR3. A D gene is named only where the DNA matches it firmly. Where a row states a size, it is once, few, many or the class of an expanded clone; other rows omit it.

clone size,J gene,V gene,D gene,CDR3 DNA,CDR3 protein
-,TRBJ2-7,TRBV5-4,TRBD1,TGTGCCAGCAGCTTAGGGCCCGGGACAGGTACTTTCGAGCAGTACTTC,CASSLGPGTGTFEQYF
few,TRBJ1-6,TRBV14,-,TGTGCCAGCAGCGGAGCTCGATCAGGGGCCTTCTATAATTCACCCCTCCACTTT,CASSGARSGAFYNSPLHF
-,TRBJ1-1,TRBV29-1,-,TGCAGCGTTGATGCGGGAGGTGAAGCTTTCTTT,CSVDAGGEAFF
-,TRBJ2-5,TRBV6-1,TRBD2,TGTGCCAGCAGTGAAGACAGGGACCGACTAGCGACTATTTCGAAAAAGACCCAGTACTTC,CASSEDRDRLATISKKTQYF
few,TRBJ2-7,TRBV5-1,-,TGCGCCAGCAGCCCGGGCTCCTACGAGCAGTACTTC,CASSPGSYEQYF
-,TRBJ1-5,TRBV3-1/TRBV3-2,-,TGTGCCAGCAGCCAAGATGAGGGTCAGCCCCAGCATTTT,CASSQDEGQPQHF
-,TRBJ1-2,TRBV4-2,TRBD1,TGTGCCAGCAGCCAAGATCTGACAGGGGTGTACTATGGCTACACCTTC,CASSQDLTGVYYGYTF
-,TRBJ2-1,TRBV4-2,-,TGTGCCAGCAGCCAAGATTGGAGGGGGGGGCAGTTCTTC,CASSQDWRGGQFF
-,TRBJ2-3,TRBV6-1,TRBD2,TGTGCCAGCAGTGAAGCTCGGGGGGGGCCAAATACGCAGTATTTT,CASSEARGGPNTQYF
-,TRBJ2-3,TRBV3-1/TRBV3-2,-,TGTGCCAGCAGCCAAGATGAGACGGCCCCTTCCGGGGGAACAGATACGCAGTATTTT,CASSQDETAPSGGTDTQYF
-,TRBJ1-4,TRBV27,-,TGTGCCAGCAGGTCCCGGAGGGCGAATGAAAAACTGTTTTTT,CASRSRRANEKLFF
few,TRBJ1-1,TRBV19,-,TGTGCCAGTAGGATTAAGACAGGAGTGGTAGGCACTGAAGCTTTCTTT,CASRIKTGVVGTEAFF
-,TRBJ2-7,TRBV7-8,-,TGTGCCAGCAGCTGGGGACACGCCTACGAGCAGTACTTC,CASSWGHAYEQYF
-,TRBJ2-7,TRBV9,TRBD1,TGTGCCAGCTCCACAGGGGGTGGTTCCTACGAGCAGTACTTT,CASSTGGGSYEQYF
-,TRBJ2-3,TRBV21-1,-,TGTGCCAGCAGCCACCGGGACAGGGGAGTTGAAGATACGCAGTATTTT,CASSHRDRGVEDTQYF
-,TRBJ2-1,TRBV7-8,-,TGTGCCAGCAGCTTATCCAACCCTCTGCACGGTGAGCAGTTCTTC,CASSLSNPLHGEQFF
-,TRBJ2-7,TRBV11-2,-,TGTGCCAGCAGCTTCTCTAGCGTAGGCTACGAGCAGTACTTC,CASSFSSVGYEQYF
-,TRBJ2-7,TRBV6-2/TRBV6-3,-,TGTGCCAGCAGTTACCGCCGTAGGGCAGGGAACTACGAGCAGTACTTC,CASSYRRRAGNYEQYF
few,TRBJ2-7,TRBV10-3,TRBD1,TGTGCCACCCGGGGACAGGGAATGGGGTCCTACGAGCAGTACTTC,CATRGQGMGSYEQYF
-,TRBJ2-1,TRBV6-5,TRBD2,TGTGCCAGCAGTACCGGGACTAGCGCTAACAATGAGCAGTTCTTC,CASSTGTSANNEQFF
once,TRBJ1-2,TRBV2,TRBD1,TGTGCCAGCAGTCAGGGACAGGAGAACTATGGCTACACCTTC,CASSQGQENYGYTF
-,TRBJ2-7,TRBV2,TRBD2,TGTGCCAGCAGTGAAACGGGACTAGCGGCCTACGAGCAGTACTTC,CASSETGLAAYEQYF
-,TRBJ1-4,TRBV7-2,-,TGTGCCAGCAGCTTGGGGAGACAACCTAATGAAAAACTGTTTTTT,CASSLGRQPNEKLFF
-,TRBJ1-1,TRBV2,-,TGTGCCAGCAGTGTCCAGGTTGAAGCTTTCTTT,CASSVQVEAFF
few,TRBJ2-3,TRBV5-8,TRBD1,TGTGCCAGCAGCCCGATACCAGCTACAGGGGGCCGCACAGATACGCAGTATTTT,CASSPIPATGGRTDTQYF
-,TRBJ2-7,TRBV9,-,TGTGCCAGCAGCTCCACCCCTGAGGGCTCCTACGAGCAGTACTTC,CASSSTPEGSYEQYF
few,TRBJ1-1,TRBV10-2,-,TGCGCCAGCAGTGAGCTACAGCCATTTTACACTGAAGCTTTCTTT,CASSELQPFYTEAFF
-,TRBJ2-7,TRBV13,TRBD1,TGTGCCAGCAGCCAGGGACAGGGGAGACACGAGCAGTACTTC,CASSQGQGRHEQYF
once,TRBJ2-2,TRBV11-2,-,TGTGCCAGCAGCTTAGGAGGGGGTGGGGCCGGGGAGCTGTTTTTT,CASSLGGGGAGELFF
-,TRBJ1-1,TRBV14,TRBD1,TGTGCCAGCAGCCGACAGGGTAGGACTGAAGCTTTCTTT,CASSRQGRTEAFF
-,TRBJ2-3,TRBV5-1,TRBD1,TGCGCCAGCAGCTATGGACAGGGGGCAGATACGCAGTATTTT,CASSYGQGADTQYF
-,TRBJ1-1,TRBV5-1,TRBD1,TGCGCCAGCAGCTTACAGGGGGAGGGCACTGAAGCTTTCTTT,CASSLQGEGTEAFF
-,TRBJ1-1,TRBV6-5,-,TGTGCCAGCAGTTACTACACAGGGCGCACTGAAGCTTTCTTT,CASSYYTGRTEAFF
-,TRBJ1-5,TRBV7-6,-,TGTGCCAGCAGCCCAGGAGCAGGGGCGATCAATCAGCCCCAGCATTTT,CASSPGAGAINQPQHF
once,TRBJ1-1,TRBV6-1,-,TGTGCCAGCAGTGAAGAGGGAGTCCGGGTGAACACTGAAGCTTTCTTT,CASSEEGVRVNTEAFF
-,TRBJ2-1,TRBV28,TRBD2,TGTGCCAGCAGCCGCCGGACTAGCGGGAGTAGGTATGAGCAGTTCTTC,CASSRRTSGSRYEQFF
-,TRBJ2-7,TRBV18,TRBD1,TGTGCCAGCTCATCACAGGGGAATTCGTACGAGCAGTACTTC,CASSSQGNSYEQYF